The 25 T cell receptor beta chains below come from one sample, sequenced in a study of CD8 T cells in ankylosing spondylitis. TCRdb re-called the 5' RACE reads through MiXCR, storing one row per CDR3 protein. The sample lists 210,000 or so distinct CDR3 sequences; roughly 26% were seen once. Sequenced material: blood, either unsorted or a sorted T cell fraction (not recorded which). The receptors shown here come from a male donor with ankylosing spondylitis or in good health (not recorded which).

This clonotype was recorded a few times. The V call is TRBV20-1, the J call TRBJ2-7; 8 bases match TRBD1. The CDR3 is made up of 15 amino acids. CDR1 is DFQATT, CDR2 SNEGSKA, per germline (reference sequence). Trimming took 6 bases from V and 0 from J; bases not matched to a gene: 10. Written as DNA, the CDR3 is TGCAGTGCGGAGACTGGACAGGGTAGCTCCTACGAGCAGTACTTC. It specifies CSAETGQGSSYEQYF.

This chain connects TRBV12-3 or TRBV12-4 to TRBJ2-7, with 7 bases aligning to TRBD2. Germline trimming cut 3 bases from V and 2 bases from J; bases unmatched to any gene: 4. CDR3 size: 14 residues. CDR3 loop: CASSFGEGPYEQYF. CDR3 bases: TGTGCCAGCAGTTTCGGGGAGGGACCCTACGAGCAGTACTTC.

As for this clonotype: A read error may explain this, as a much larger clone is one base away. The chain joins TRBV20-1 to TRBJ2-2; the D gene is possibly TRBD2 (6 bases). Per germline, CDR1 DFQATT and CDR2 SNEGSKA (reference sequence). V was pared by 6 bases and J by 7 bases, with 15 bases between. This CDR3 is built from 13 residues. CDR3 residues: CSATWGVDGELFF. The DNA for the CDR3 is TGCAGTGCGACATGGGGGGTTGACGGGGAGCTGTTTTTT.

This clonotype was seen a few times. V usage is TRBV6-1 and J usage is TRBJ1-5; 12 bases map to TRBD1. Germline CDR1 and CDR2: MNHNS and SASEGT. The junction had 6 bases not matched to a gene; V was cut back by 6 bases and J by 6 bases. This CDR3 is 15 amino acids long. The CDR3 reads CASSAGQGAFQPQHF. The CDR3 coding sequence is TGTGCCAGCAGCGCGGGACAGGGGGCCTTTCAGCCCCAGCATTTT.

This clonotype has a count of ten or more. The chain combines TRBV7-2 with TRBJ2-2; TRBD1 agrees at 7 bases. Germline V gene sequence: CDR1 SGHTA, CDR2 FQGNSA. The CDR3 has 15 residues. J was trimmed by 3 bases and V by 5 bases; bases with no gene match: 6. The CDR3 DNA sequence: TGTGCCAGCAGCCCCGGGACAGTCGACACCGGGGAGCTGTTTTTT. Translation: CASSPGTVDTGELFF.

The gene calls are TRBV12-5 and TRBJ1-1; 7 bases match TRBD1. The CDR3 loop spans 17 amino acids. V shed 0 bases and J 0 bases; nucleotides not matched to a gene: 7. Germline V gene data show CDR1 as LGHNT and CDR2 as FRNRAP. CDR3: CASGLVRKGAMNTEAFF. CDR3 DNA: TGTGCTAGTGGTTTGGTACGGAAGGGGGCGATGAACACTGAAGCTTTCTTT.

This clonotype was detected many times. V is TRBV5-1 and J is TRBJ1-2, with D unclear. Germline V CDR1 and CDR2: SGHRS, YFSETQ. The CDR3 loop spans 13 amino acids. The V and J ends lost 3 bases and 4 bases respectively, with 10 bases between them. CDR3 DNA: TGCGCCAGCAGCTGGTTGGACGGCTATGGCTACACCTTC. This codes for CASSWLDGYGYTF.

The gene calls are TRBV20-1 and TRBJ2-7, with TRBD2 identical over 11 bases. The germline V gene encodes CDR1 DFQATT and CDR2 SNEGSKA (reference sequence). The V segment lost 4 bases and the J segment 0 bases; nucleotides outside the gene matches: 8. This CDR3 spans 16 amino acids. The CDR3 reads CSATRRTSGPSYEQYF. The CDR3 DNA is TGCAGTGCTACCCGCAGGACTAGCGGGCCCTCCTACGAGCAGTACTTC.

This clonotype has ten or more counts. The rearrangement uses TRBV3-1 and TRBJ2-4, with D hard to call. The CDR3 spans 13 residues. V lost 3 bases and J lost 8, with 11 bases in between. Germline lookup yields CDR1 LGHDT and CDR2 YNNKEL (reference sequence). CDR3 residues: CASSHGRQHIQYF. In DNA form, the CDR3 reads TGTGCCAGCAGCCATGGCAGGCAACACATTCAGTACTTC.

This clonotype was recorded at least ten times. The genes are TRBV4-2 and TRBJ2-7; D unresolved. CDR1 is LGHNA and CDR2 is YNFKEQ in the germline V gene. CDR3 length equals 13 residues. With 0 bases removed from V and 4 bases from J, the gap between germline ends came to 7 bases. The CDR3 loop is CASSQEGIYEQYF. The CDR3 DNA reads TGTGCCAGCAGCCAAGAGGGGATTTACGAGCAGTACTTC.

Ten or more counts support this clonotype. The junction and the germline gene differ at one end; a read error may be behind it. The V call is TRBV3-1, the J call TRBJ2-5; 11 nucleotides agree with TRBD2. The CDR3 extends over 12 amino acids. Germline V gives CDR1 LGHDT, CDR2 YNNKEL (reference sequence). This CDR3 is CASSQGGLADLF. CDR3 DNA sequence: TGTGCCAGCAGCCAAGGGGGACTAGCGGATCTCTTC.

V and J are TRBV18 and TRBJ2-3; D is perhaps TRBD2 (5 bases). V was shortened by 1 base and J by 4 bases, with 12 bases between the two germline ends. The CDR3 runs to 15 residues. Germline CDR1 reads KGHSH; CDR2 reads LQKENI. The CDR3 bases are TGTGCCAGCTCACCACTACCGGGAACCGCAGATACGCAGTATTTT. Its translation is CASSPLPGTADTQYF.

CDR3 nucleotide sequence: TGCAGTGCTAGTTGGAGGGACACCTACAATGAGCAGTTCTTC. The encoded protein is CSASWRDTYNEQFF. This sequence joins TRBV20-1 and TRBJ2-1, with D tentatively TRBD1 or TRBD2 (6 bases each). The germline V gene encodes CDR1 DFQATT and CDR2 SNEGSKA (reference sequence). The CDR3 has 14 amino acids. The V gene lost 3 bases and the J gene lost 2 bases, with 11 bases spanning the gap.

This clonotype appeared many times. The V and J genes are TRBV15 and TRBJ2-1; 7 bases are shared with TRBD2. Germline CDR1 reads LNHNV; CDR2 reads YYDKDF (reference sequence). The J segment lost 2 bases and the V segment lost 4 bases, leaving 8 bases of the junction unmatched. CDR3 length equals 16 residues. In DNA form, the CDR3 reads TGTGCCACCAGCACCAGTGGCGCGGGAGCCTACAATGAGCAGTTCTTC. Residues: CATSTSGAGAYNEQFF.

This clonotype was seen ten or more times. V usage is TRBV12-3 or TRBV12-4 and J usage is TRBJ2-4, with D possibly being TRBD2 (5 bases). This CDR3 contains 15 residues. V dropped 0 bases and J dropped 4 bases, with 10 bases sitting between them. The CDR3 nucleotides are TGTGCCAGCAGTTTAGCGCATCGGGGAAAAAACATTCAGTACTTC. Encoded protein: CASSLAHRGKNIQYF.

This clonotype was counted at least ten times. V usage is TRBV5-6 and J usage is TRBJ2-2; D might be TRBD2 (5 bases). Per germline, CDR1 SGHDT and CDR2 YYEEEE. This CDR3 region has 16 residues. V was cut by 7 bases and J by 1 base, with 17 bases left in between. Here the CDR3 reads CASGWEWAENTGELFF. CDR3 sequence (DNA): TGTGCCAGCGGCTGGGAGTGGGCGGAGAACACCGGGGAGCTGTTTTTT.

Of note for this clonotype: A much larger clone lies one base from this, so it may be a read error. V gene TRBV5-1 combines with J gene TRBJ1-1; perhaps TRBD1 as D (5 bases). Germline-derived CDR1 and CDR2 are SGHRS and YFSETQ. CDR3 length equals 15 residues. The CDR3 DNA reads TGCGCCAGCAGCTTGTCGGGACGGCAGAACACTAAAGCTTTCTTT. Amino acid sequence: CASSLSGRQNTKAFF.

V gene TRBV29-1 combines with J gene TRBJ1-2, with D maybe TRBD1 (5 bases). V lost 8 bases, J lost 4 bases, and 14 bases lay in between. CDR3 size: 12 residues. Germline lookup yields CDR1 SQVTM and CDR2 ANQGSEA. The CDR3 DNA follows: TGCAGCTACGGAGGGACGGCCTATGGCTACACCTTC. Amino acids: CSYGGTAYGYTF. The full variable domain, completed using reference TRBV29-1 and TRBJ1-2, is SAVISQKPSRDICQRGTSLTIQCQVDSQVTMMFWYRQQPGQSLTLIATANQGSEATYESGFVIDKFPISRPNLTFSTLTVSNMSPEDSSIYLCSYGGTAYGYTFGSGTRLTVV.

This chain's CDR3 is CASNVGSGRANGFF. CDR3 DNA sequence: TGTGCCAGCAACGTCGGGAGCGGGAGGGCCAATGGGTTCTTC. The rearrangement uses TRBV21-1 and TRBJ2-1; the table's D gene call, TRBD2, was not cross checked with the DNA. TRBV21-1 constitutes a pseudogene. This CDR3 has 14 amino acids.

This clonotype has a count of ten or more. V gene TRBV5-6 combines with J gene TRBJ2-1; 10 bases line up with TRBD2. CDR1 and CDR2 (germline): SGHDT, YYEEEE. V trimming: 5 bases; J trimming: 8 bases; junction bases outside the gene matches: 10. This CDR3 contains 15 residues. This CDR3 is CASSPGTSARYEQFF. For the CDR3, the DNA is TGTGCCAGCAGTCCCGGGACTAGCGCTCGATATGAGCAGTTCTTC.

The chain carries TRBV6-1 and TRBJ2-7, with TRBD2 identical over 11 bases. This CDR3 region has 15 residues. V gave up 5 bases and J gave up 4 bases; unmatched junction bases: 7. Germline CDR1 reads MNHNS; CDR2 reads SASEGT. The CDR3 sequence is CASSNSGRGPYEQYF. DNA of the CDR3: TGTGCCAGCAGTAATAGCGGGAGGGGACCGTACGAGCAGTACTTC.

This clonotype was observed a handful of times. The CDR3 bases are TGCAGTGCTCCCAGCGGGAGGGCCCTCAAGGAGCAGTTCTTC. Its translation: CSAPSGRALKEQFF. V gene TRBV20-1 combines with J gene TRBJ2-1; 10 bases agree with TRBD2. With V trimmed by 5 bases and J by 10 bases, 11 bases remained unmatched. The CDR3 runs to 14 residues. CDR1 is DFQATT and CDR2 is SNEGSKA in the germline V gene (reference sequence).

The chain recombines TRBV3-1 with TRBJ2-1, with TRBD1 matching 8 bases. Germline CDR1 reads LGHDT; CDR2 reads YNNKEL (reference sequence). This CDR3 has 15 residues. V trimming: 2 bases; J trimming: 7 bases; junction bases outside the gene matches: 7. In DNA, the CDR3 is TGTGCCAGCAGCCAACTAAGACAGGGGAGGAATGAGCAGTTCTTC. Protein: CASSQLRQGRNEQFF.

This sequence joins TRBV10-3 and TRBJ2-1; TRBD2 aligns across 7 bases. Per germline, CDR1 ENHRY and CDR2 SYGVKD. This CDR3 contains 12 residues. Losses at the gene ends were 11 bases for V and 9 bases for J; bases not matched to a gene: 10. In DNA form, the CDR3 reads TGTGCCTCCTACCGGGACTACGGTGAGCAGTTCTTC. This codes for CASYRDYGEQFF.

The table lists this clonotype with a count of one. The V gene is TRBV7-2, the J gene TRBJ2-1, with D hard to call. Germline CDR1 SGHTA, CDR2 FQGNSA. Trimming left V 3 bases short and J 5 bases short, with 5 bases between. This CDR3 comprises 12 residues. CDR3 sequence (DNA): TGTGCCAGCAGCTTTAGGAACAATGAGCAGTTCTTC. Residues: CASSFRNNEQFF.